The 19 T cell receptor beta chains given below trace back to one sample, sequenced in a study of PD-1 blockade in classical Hodgkin lymphoma. The assay was immunoSEQ multiplex PCR, and TCRdb's table has in-frame clones only and misses some. The sample consists of about 43,000 clones, approximately 70% of them appearing once. Each patient relapsed following autologous stem cell transplantation, and prior brentuximab vedotin exposure differed. Sequenced here: peripheral blood mononuclear cells (PBMCs), sampled at baseline. The source of these receptors is a human donor with classical Hodgkin lymphoma.

The chain carries TRBV18 and TRBJ2-1; 9 bases align to TRBD1. Germline CDR1 and CDR2: KGHSH and LQKENI. V was clipped by 4 bases and J by 6 bases; unmatched bases: 7. The length of the CDR3 is 15 residues. The CDR3 loop reads CASSRGQGKSNEQFF. CDR3 bases: TGTGCCAGCTCACGGGGACAGGGTAAATCCAATGAGCAGTTCTTC.

The chain combines TRBV4-1 with TRBJ1-1; TRBD1 matches at 8 bases. J was trimmed by 1 base and V by 4 bases; bases with no gene match: 2. The CDR3 covers 14 residues. Germline values: CDR1 MGHRA, CDR2 YSYEKL. The CDR3 loop reads CASSRTGGNTEAFF. DNA for the CDR3: TGCGCCAGCAGCCGTACAGGGGGGAACACTGAAGCTTTCTTT.

The rearrangement links TRBV5-1 to TRBJ2-5; the D gene is possibly TRBD2 (6 bases). The CDR3 consists of 14 residues. The V end lost 4 bases, the J end lost 5 bases, and 15 bases lay between the germline ends. Germline CDR1 reads SGHRS; CDR2 reads YFSETQ. The CDR3 DNA reads TGCGCCAGCAGCCCCCGCGTCGGAGGGGAGACCCAGTACTTC. Its protein product is CASSPRVGGETQYF.

This clone was observed once. The V and J genes are TRBV18 and TRBJ1-4, with D possibly being TRBD1 (6 bases). V gave up 2 bases and J gave up 8 bases, with 15 bases separating them. The CDR3 spans 15 residues. CDR1 and CDR2 (germline): KGHSH, LQKENI. CDR3 protein: CASSPFSGELEKLFF. The CDR3, as DNA: TGTGCCAGCTCACCATTTTCAGGGGAATTGGAAAAACTGTTTTTT.

The CDR3 reads CASSLPQGAGYTF. CDR3 in DNA: TGTGCCAGCAGCTTACCCCAAGGTGCCGGCTACACCTTC. V usage is TRBV7-8 and J usage is TRBJ1-2; D is uncertain. Germline V CDR1 and CDR2: SGHVS, FQNEAQ. This CDR3 spans 13 amino acids. Trimming left V 2 bases short and J 8 bases short, with 12 bases between.

The chain recombines TRBV4-1 with TRBJ2-3; D not certain. V lost 5 bases to trimming and J lost 2 bases, with 17 bases between them. Germline V gene lookup returns CDR1 MGHRA and CDR2 YSYEKL. The CDR3 contains 16 residues. The CDR3 spells CASSDSPESPTDTQYF. CDR3 bases: TGCGCCAGCAGCGATTCCCCGGAAAGCCCCACAGATACGCAGTATTTT.

V and J are TRBV28 and TRBJ1-6; weak D call: TRBD1 (6 bases). Germline CDR1 MDHEN, CDR2 SYDVKM. Trimming removed 10 bases from V and 7 bases from J, with 17 bases in between. The CDR3 totals 14 residues. DNA of the CDR3: TGTGCCACTTCCCTGGGACAAACCAATTCACCCCTCCACTTT. Translated: CATSLGQTNSPLHF.

The chain recombines TRBV5-1 with TRBJ1-4; TRBD1 might be the D (5 bases). Trimming removed 2 bases from V and 0 bases from J, with 11 bases in between. The germline gives CDR1 SGHRS, CDR2 YFSETQ. This CDR3 region has 16 residues. CDR3 in amino acids: CASSLMGPATNEKLFF. CDR3 nucleotides: TGCGCCAGCAGCTTAATGGGGCCTGCAACTAATGAAAAACTGTTTTTT. The entire variable domain, with the rest obtained from reference TRBV5-1 and TRBJ1-4, is as follows: KAGVTQTPRYLIKTRGQQVTLSCSPISGHRSVSWYQQTPGQGLQFLFEYFSETQRNKGNFPGRFSGRQFSNSRSEMNVSTLELGDSALYLCASSLMGPATNEKLFFGSGTQLSVL.

J is TRBJ1-2 and V is TRBV7-2, with D possibly matching TRBD1 (5 bases). V was pared by 5 bases and J by 4 bases, with 20 bases between. CDR1 is SGHTA, CDR2 FQGNSA, per germline. The CDR3 sequence is 16 residues long. CDR3 in amino acids: CASSQGLQNLPYGYTF. The CDR3 DNA reads TGTGCCAGCAGCCAGGGACTCCAGAATTTACCCTATGGCTACACCTTC. The full variable domain, rest sourced from reference TRBV7-2 and TRBJ1-2, is GAGVSQSPSNKVTEKGKDVELRCDPISGHTALYWYRQSLGQGLEFLIYFQGNSAPDKSGLPSDRFSAERTGGSVSTLTIQRTQQEDSAVYLCASSQGLQNLPYGYTFGSGTRLTVV.

The chain couples TRBV6-1 to TRBJ1-5, with D perhaps TRBD1 (5 bases). Germline V gene lookup returns CDR1 MNHNS and CDR2 SASEGT. The CDR3 loop spans 14 amino acids. The V and J ends lost 5 bases and 5 bases respectively, with 13 bases between them. Here the CDR3 DNA reads TGTGCCAGCAGTACGGGGGGGGGTTATCAGCCCCAGCATTTT. Protein product: CASSTGGGYQPQHF.

Only a few counts were recorded for this clone. This chain connects TRBV9 to TRBJ2-2; TRBD2 aligns across 11 bases. Per the germline V gene, CDR1 is SGDLS and CDR2 is YYNGEE. This CDR3 has 17 amino acids. J lost 5 bases, V lost 3 bases, and 9 bases had no gene match. The CDR3 bases are TGTGCCAGCAGCGAGACTAGCGGGATTCCGGGGACCGGGGAGCTGTTTTTT. As protein: CASSETSGIPGTGELFF.

The chain couples TRBV5-1 to TRBJ2-7, with no clear D. Trimming shortened V by 4 bases and J by 0 bases, and 5 bases separated the two germline ends. The CDR3 loop spans 12 amino acids. Germline V gene lookup returns CDR1 SGHRS and CDR2 YFSETQ. This CDR3 reads CASSPPSYEQYF. CDR3 DNA: TGCGCCAGCAGCCCCCCCTCCTACGAGCAGTACTTC.

In its sample, this clone was seen a few times. This rearrangement joins TRBV12-5 to TRBJ1-5; D is uncertain. This CDR3 contains 13 residues. V lost 5 bases and J lost 0, with 5 bases in between. CDR1 LGHNT and CDR2 FRNRAP come from the germline V gene. The CDR3 protein is CASGTISNQPQHF. The CDR3 coding sequence is TGTGCTAGTGGTACGATTAGCAATCAGCCCCAGCATTTT.

The chain recombines TRBV27 with TRBJ2-7; maybe TRBD2 (6 bases). The germline gives CDR1 MNHEY, CDR2 SMNVEV (reference sequence). Trimming took 3 bases from V and 0 from J, leaving 12 bases between them. The CDR3 is 15 amino acids. The chain's CDR3 is CASSFDRDFSYEQYF. CDR3 DNA: TGTGCCAGCAGTTTTGACCGGGACTTCTCCTACGAGCAGTACTTC.

This clone was seen a single time. V gene TRBV2 combines with J gene TRBJ1-3; 8 bases map to TRBD1. CDR3 length equals 16 residues. CDR1 and CDR2 (germline): SNHLY, FYNNEI. With V trimmed by 6 bases and J by 0 bases, 7 bases remained unmatched. The CDR3 nucleotides are TGTGCCAGCAGCGAGGACAGGGTGATCTCTGGAAACACCATATATTTT. This sequence encodes CASSEDRVISGNTIYF.

A single count supports this clone. The CDR3 protein is CASSLGTGGNTIYF. The CDR3 DNA follows: TGTGCCAGCAGCTTAGGGACAGGGGGCAACACCATATATTTT. V and J are TRBV7-8 and TRBJ1-3, with TRBD1 identical over 11 bases. This CDR3 contains 14 residues. The germline V gene has CDR1 SGHVS and CDR2 FQNEAQ. J lost 7 bases, V lost 1 base, and 0 bases had no gene match.

This clone was recorded a few times. The CDR3 is CASSYSVGGGYNEQFF. CDR3 DNA: TGTGCCAGCAGTTACTCGGTAGGGGGGGGCTACAATGAGCAGTTCTTC. V and J are TRBV6-5 and TRBJ2-1, with a weak D call TRBD2 (7 bases). The CDR3 sequence is 16 residues long. V lost 0 bases to trimming and J lost 3 bases, with 12 bases between them. Germline-derived CDR1 and CDR2 are MNHEY and SVGAGI.

This sequence joins TRBV28 and TRBJ1-3; D not certain. From germline, CDR1 is MDHEN and CDR2 SYDVKM. Deletions cut 5 bases from V and 2 bases from J, with 13 bases between. This CDR3 is 15 amino acids long. The CDR3 here is CASSPPAGTGNTIYF. As DNA, the CDR3 is TGTGCCAGCAGTCCCCCCGCAGGTACTGGAAACACCATATATTTT.

This rearrangement joins TRBV27 to TRBJ1-1, with D unresolved. CDR3 length: 15 amino acids. Trimming shortened V by 2 bases and J by 3 bases, and 13 bases separated the two germline ends. From germline, CDR1 is MNHEY and CDR2 SMNVEV (reference sequence). The chain's CDR3 is CASSLKAVGDTEAFF. The DNA of the CDR3 is TGTGCCAGCAGTTTAAAGGCGGTCGGCGACACTGAAGCTTTCTTT.